The 9 T cell receptor beta chains presented below share a single source sample, sequenced in a study of shared clonotypes between healthy human individuals. Produced via immunoSEQ multiplex PCR; TCRdb's table is partial and in-frame only. Of more than 2,000,000 clones listed, over 85% were seen once; the top ten hold 0.13% to 0.15%. Sequenced input: naive CD4+ T cells sorted from blood. As for subset: CD45RA+ positively selected. The source is a man aged 18 to 30 in good health.

The rearrangement uses TRBV6-4 and TRBJ2-2; 10 bases are shared with TRBD2. Per the germline V gene, CDR1 is MRHNA and CDR2 is SNTAGT. Trimming cost V 5 bases and J 0 bases; bases outside gene matches: 3. The length of the CDR3 is 16 residues. CDR3: CASSFLAGANTGELFF. The CDR3 DNA follows: TGTGCCAGCAGTTTTCTAGCGGGAGCGAACACCGGGGAGCTGTTTTTT.

This clone was picked up one time. J is TRBJ2-4 and V is TRBV10-3, with 7 bases fitting TRBD1. Germline V gene sequence: CDR1 ENHRY, CDR2 SYGVKD. With 4 bases clipped from V and 1 base from J, the junction kept 10 bases outside the gene matches. This CDR3 region has 17 residues. Written as DNA, the CDR3 is TGTGCCATCAGTGGATCAGACAGGGAACGTGCCAAAAACATTCAGTACTTC. It yields the protein CAISGSDRERAKNIQYF.

CDR3 DNA sequence: TGTGCCAGCAGCTTAGATCGCGGGCAGGGGGCGGTTTATTCACCCCTCCACTTT. Its translation is CASSLDRGQGAVYSPLHF. V is TRBV11-2 and J is TRBJ1-6; TRBD1 aligns across 8 bases. Germline assignment: CDR1 SGHAT and CDR2 FQNNGV. After removal of 0 bases from V and 8 bases from J, the junction contained 12 bases not matched to a gene. This CDR3 contains 18 residues. Supplemented by reference TRBV11-2 and TRBJ1-6, the full variable domain reads EAGVAQSPRYKIIEKRQSVAFWCNPISGHATLYWYQQILGQGPKLLIQFQNNGVVDDSQLPKDRFSAERLKGVDSTLKIQPAKLEDSAVYLCASSLDRGQGAVYSPLHFGNGTRLTVT.

The V gene is TRBV19, the J gene TRBJ1-1; D gene uncertain. Germline CDR1 LNHDA, CDR2 SQIVND (reference sequence). This CDR3 is 13 amino acids long. V was pared by 0 bases and J by 7 bases, with 9 bases between. The CDR3 nucleotides are TGTGCCAGTAGTATAGACCCGGGGTATGAAGCTTTCTTT. Amino acid sequence: CASSIDPGYEAFF.

The chain carries TRBV5-1 and TRBJ1-2; a weak D match, TRBD1 (5 bases). CDR3 length: 16 amino acids. Per the germline V gene, CDR1 is SGHRS and CDR2 is YFSETQ. V gave up 4 bases and J gave up 1 base, with 17 bases separating them. The CDR3 DNA reads as TGCGCCAGCAGCCCTTTCCAGGGTCCTCTTAACTATGGCTACACCTTC. Translation: CASSPFQGPLNYGYTF.

J is TRBJ1-2 and V is TRBV2, with D tentatively TRBD1 (6 bases). CDR1 and CDR2 (germline): SNHLY, FYNNEI. The length of the CDR3 is 15 residues. V dropped 3 bases and J dropped 8 bases, with 19 bases sitting between them. CDR3 nucleotide sequence: TGTGCCAGCAGTGACTCCGGGGGGCGTACTTACGGCTACACCTTC. Encoded protein: CASSDSGGRTYGYTF.

This sequence joins TRBV7-2 and TRBJ1-2, with D maybe TRBD1 (6 bases). This CDR3 is built from 17 residues. V lost 4 bases to trimming and J lost 8 bases, with 26 bases between them. The germline CDR1 and CDR2 sequences are SGHTA and FQGNSA. CDR3 loop: CASSSIGTEQGLRGYTF. CDR3 DNA sequence: TGTGCCAGCAGCTCAATTGGGACGGAACAGGGACTCAGGGGCTACACCTTC.

This sequence joins TRBV6-1 and TRBJ2-1; the match to TRBD2 covers 7 bases. Germline assignment: CDR1 MNHNS and CDR2 SASEGT. This CDR3 contains 14 residues. With V trimmed by 11 bases and J by 3 bases, 10 bases remained unmatched. The CDR3 DNA is TGTGCCTCCTTTTCCGGGGGGTTCTACAATGAGCAGTTCTTC. This codes for CASFSGGFYNEQFF.

The rearrangement links TRBV6-6 to TRBJ2-7, with 11 bases aligning to TRBD1. Germline V lookup: CDR1 MNHNY, CDR2 SVGAGI (reference sequence). This CDR3 has 14 amino acids. V lost 2 bases to trimming and J lost 7 bases; unmatched junction nucleotides: 4. CDR3 sequence: CASSYPGQGVEQYF. CDR3 sequence (DNA): TGTGCCAGCAGTTACCCGGGACAGGGGGTAGAGCAGTACTTC.